A selection of T cell receptor beta chains follows, all from one sample in a study of monozygotic twins with inflammatory bowel disease. One entry per CDR3 protein, without DNA, is what TCRdb gives after re-calling the 5' RACE reads. This sample's clone table lists approximately 100,000 distinct CDR3 sequences. The sequenced sample consisted of blood. The source of these receptors is a human donor with ulcerative colitis or Crohn's disease, or a healthy co-twin of an affected twin (not recorded which). Both conserved end residues are part of each CDR3. Fields, in order: J gene, V gene, CDR3 protein.

j_gene: TRBJ2-3
v_gene: TRBV12-5
CDR3aa: CASGWDITTDTQYF

j_gene: TRBJ2-3
v_gene: TRBV27
CDR3aa: CASRGDRPRTDTQYF

j_gene: TRBJ2-7
v_gene: TRBV5-1
CDR3aa: CASRFTGNDEQYF

j_gene: TRBJ2-1
v_gene: TRBV11-3
CDR3aa: CASSGYGERNEQFF

j_gene: TRBJ2-5
v_gene: TRBV12-3/TRBV12-4
CDR3aa: CASENGRDIMIQETQYF

j_gene: TRBJ1-3
v_gene: TRBV4-3
CDR3aa: CASSLDSSGNTIYF

j_gene: TRBJ2-1
v_gene: TRBV7-8
CDR3aa: CASTDRPRSYNEQFF

j_gene: TRBJ1-4
v_gene: TRBV10-3
CDR3aa: CASGRANEKLFF

j_gene: TRBJ2-3
v_gene: TRBV7-6
CDR3aa: CASSLEILTGAADTQYF

j_gene: TRBJ2-1
v_gene: TRBV12-3/TRBV12-4
CDR3aa: CASSPTSGRGANEQFF

j_gene: TRBJ1-5
v_gene: TRBV7-9
CDR3aa: CASSLADRGQPQHF

j_gene: TRBJ2-7
v_gene: TRBV5-1
CDR3aa: CASSSGQGMFYEQYF

j_gene: TRBJ2-7
v_gene: TRBV20-1
CDR3aa: CSADGTSGATPYEQYF

j_gene: TRBJ1-1
v_gene: TRBV19
CDR3aa: CASTQGRTEAFF

j_gene: TRBJ2-7
v_gene: TRBV5-1
CDR3aa: CASSSWIGAYEQYF

j_gene: TRBJ2-3
v_gene: TRBV7-9
CDR3aa: CASSFAADTDTQYF